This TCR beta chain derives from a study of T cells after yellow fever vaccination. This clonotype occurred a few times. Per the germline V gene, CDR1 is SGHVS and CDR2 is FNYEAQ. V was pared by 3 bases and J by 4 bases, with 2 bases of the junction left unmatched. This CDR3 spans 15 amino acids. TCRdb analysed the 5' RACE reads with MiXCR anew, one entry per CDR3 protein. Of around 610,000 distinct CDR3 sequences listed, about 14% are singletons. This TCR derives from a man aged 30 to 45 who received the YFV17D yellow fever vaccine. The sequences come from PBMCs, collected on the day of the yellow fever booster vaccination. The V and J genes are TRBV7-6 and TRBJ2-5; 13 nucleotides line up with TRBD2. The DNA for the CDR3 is TGTGCCAGCAGCTTCGGACTAGCGGGAGCAGAGACCCAGTACTTC. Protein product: CASSFGLAGAETQYF.